This TCR beta chain derives from a study of beta chain features in type 1 diabetes. Whole-study context: All of the samples together had some 110 million sorted cells examined. Study-level results: Type 1 diabetes patients had TCRB CDR3s that were shorter (moderately but significantly so) in all four CD4+ subsets.

Reverse transcription of all isolated RNA meant that expressed TCRB transcripts were sequenced. There were 3.5 million to 4.5 million reads on average in the naive, central memory and regulatory T cell samples. The repertoire was sequenced with immunoSEQ multiplex PCR; TCRdb's copy has only in-frame clones and lacks some. The sample lists over 150,000 clones, roughly 8% occurring once. The germline CDR1 and CDR2 sequences are SGDLS and YYNGEE. V shed 4 bases and J 9 bases; nucleotides not matched to a gene: 12. CDR3 length: 15 amino acids. About this clone: Its antigen is not known.

The TCR sequence derives from a man younger than 35 with type 1 diabetes. V usage is TRBV9 and J usage is TRBJ2-1; TRBD2 matches 8 bases. Sequencing was performed on central memory CD4+ T cells from blood. CDR3 loop: CASSPYGGAGPEQFF. The CDR3 DNA reads TGTGCCAGCAGCCCCTACGGGGGGGCAGGGCCTGAGCAGTTCTTC.